Listed below are T cell receptor beta chains from one sample, sequenced in a study of OX40 agonist ivuxolimab in advanced cancers. Assay: immunoSEQ multiplex PCR; the TCRdb copy retains only in-frame clones and omits some. The sample yields 100,000 or so clones, about nine tenths seen once. The sequenced sample was CD4+ or CD8+ T cells sorted from blood, obtained in a trial of the OX40 agonist ivuxolimab. Receptor source: an adult with an advanced solid tumor such as melanoma, head and neck, liver or kidney cancer. The CDR3 runs from the conserved cysteine through the conserved F or W. The D gene is left open where the match is weak. Size values are once, few and many counts, or a class for expanded clones, and some rows have none.

v_call: TRBV7-8
clone_size: once
j_call: TRBJ1-1
d_call: .
cdr3_aa: CASSLVTTGRAGVPSTEAFF
cdr3_nt: TGTGCCAGCAGCTTAGTGACGACAGGACGCGCAGGGGTCCCAAGCACTGAAGCTTTCTTT

v_call: TRBV5-5
clone_size: .
j_call: TRBJ2-7
d_call: .
cdr3_aa: CASSLGHLKDEQYF
cdr3_nt: TGTGCCAGCAGCTTGGGACACCTGAAGGACGAGCAGTACTTC

v_call: TRBV12-5
clone_size: .
j_call: TRBJ2-1
d_call: .
cdr3_aa: CASGLVTRSPADNEQFF
cdr3_nt: TGTGCTAGTGGTTTGGTAACCCGGAGCCCGGCTGACAATGAGCAGTTCTTC

v_call: TRBV7-2
clone_size: .
j_call: TRBJ2-1
d_call: TRBD1
cdr3_aa: CASSLAGGAVYNEQFF
cdr3_nt: TGTGCCAGCAGCTTAGCAGGGGGCGCGGTTTACAATGAGCAGTTCTTC

v_call: TRBV29-1
clone_size: .
j_call: TRBJ2-1
d_call: TRBD2
cdr3_aa: CSVEDRSGIYNEQFF
cdr3_nt: TGCAGCGTTGAAGATCGTAGCGGGATCTACAATGAGCAGTTCTTC

v_call: TRBV5-1
clone_size: .
j_call: TRBJ2-3
d_call: .
cdr3_aa: CASNFGGGTDTQYF
cdr3_nt: TGCGCCAGCAACTTTGGGGGAGGCACAGATACGCAGTATTTT

v_call: TRBV7-2
clone_size: .
j_call: TRBJ1-1
d_call: .
cdr3_aa: CASSWGTFGNTEAFF
cdr3_nt: TGTGCCAGCAGCTGGGGGACCTTTGGGAACACTGAAGCTTTCTTT

v_call: TRBV5-4
clone_size: .
j_call: TRBJ2-5
d_call: .
cdr3_aa: CASSSYNTGMETQYF
cdr3_nt: TGTGCCAGCAGCTCATATAATACAGGGATGGAGACCCAGTACTTC

v_call: TRBV2
clone_size: .
j_call: TRBJ2-1
d_call: TRBD2
cdr3_aa: CASSGLAGGGEQFF
cdr3_nt: TGTGCCAGCAGTGGGCTAGCGGGTGGGGGTGAGCAGTTCTTC

v_call: TRBV7-9
clone_size: .
j_call: TRBJ1-4
d_call: .
cdr3_aa: CASSKGIRTATNEKLFF
cdr3_nt: TGTGCCAGCAGCAAGGGGATCAGGACGGCAACTAATGAAAAACTGTTTTTT

v_call: TRBV6-6
clone_size: .
j_call: TRBJ2-1
d_call: TRBD2
cdr3_aa: CASNQRGDGNEQFF
cdr3_nt: TGTGCCAGCAATCAGCGGGGCGATGGTAATGAGCAGTTCTTC

v_call: TRBV7-2
clone_size: .
j_call: TRBJ2-4
d_call: TRBD1
cdr3_aa: CASSLDGRGRGVSYF
cdr3_nt: TGTGCCAGCAGCTTAGATGGCAGGGGGCGCGGGGTATCCTACTTC

v_call: TRBV30
clone_size: .
j_call: TRBJ1-2
d_call: .
cdr3_aa: CAWTAANYGYTF
cdr3_nt: TGTGCCTGGACGGCAGCTAACTATGGCTACACCTTC

v_call: TRBV5-1
clone_size: .
j_call: TRBJ2-5
d_call: .
cdr3_aa: CASSLQGHQQETQYF
cdr3_nt: TGCGCCAGCAGCTTGCAGGGACACCAACAAGAGACCCAGTACTTC

v_call: TRBV2
clone_size: .
j_call: TRBJ2-7
d_call: .
cdr3_aa: CASSSGSTAGEQYF
cdr3_nt: TGTGCCAGCAGTTCCGGGTCCACAGCTGGCGAGCAGTACTTC

v_call: TRBV28
clone_size: .
j_call: TRBJ2-1
d_call: TRBD1
cdr3_aa: CASSTTGGGYNEQFF
cdr3_nt: TGTGCCAGCAGCACAACAGGGGGCGGCTACAATGAGCAGTTCTTC

v_call: TRBV27
clone_size: .
j_call: TRBJ2-7
d_call: TRBD2
cdr3_aa: CASRLGGGGYEQYF
cdr3_nt: TGTGCCAGCAGGCTGGGGGGGGGAGGCTACGAGCAGTACTTC

v_call: TRBV7-3
clone_size: .
j_call: TRBJ2-4
d_call: TRBD1
cdr3_aa: CASSTRDRGIQYF
cdr3_nt: TGTGCCAGCAGCACCCGGGACAGGGGCATTCAGTACTTC

v_call: TRBV28
clone_size: few
j_call: TRBJ1-4
d_call: .
cdr3_aa: CASSWGANEKLFF
cdr3_nt: TGTGCCAGCAGCTGGGGGGCTAATGAAAAACTGTTTTTT

v_call: TRBV7-9
clone_size: .
j_call: TRBJ1-1
d_call: TRBD1
cdr3_aa: CASSLRGREGTEAFF
cdr3_nt: TGTGCCAGCAGCTTAAGGGGGCGCGAGGGCACTGAAGCTTTCTTT

v_call: TRBV9
clone_size: .
j_call: TRBJ1-2
d_call: .
cdr3_aa: CASSVSNSGGYTF
cdr3_nt: TGTGCCAGCAGCGTATCGAATTCAGGTGGCTACACCTTC

v_call: TRBV19
clone_size: once
j_call: TRBJ1-1
d_call: .
cdr3_aa: CASSIGGQVNTEAFF
cdr3_nt: TGTGCCAGTAGTATAGGTGGCCAGGTGAACACTGAAGCTTTCTTT

v_call: TRBV6-5
clone_size: once
j_call: TRBJ2-2
d_call: TRBD1
cdr3_aa: CASSFRQGATGELFF
cdr3_nt: TGTGCCAGCAGTTTCCGACAGGGGGCGACCGGGGAGCTGTTTTTT

v_call: TRBV6-4
clone_size: once
j_call: TRBJ2-1
d_call: TRBD2
cdr3_aa: CASSDSASGSDEQFF
cdr3_nt: TGTGCCAGCAGTGACTCGGCTAGCGGGAGCGATGAGCAGTTCTTC

v_call: TRBV7-2
clone_size: .
j_call: TRBJ2-7
d_call: .
cdr3_aa: CASSLAFGEQYF
cdr3_nt: TGTGCCAGCAGCTTAGCGTTTGGGGAGCAGTACTTC

v_call: TRBV6-5
clone_size: .
j_call: TRBJ1-2
d_call: .
cdr3_aa: CASSYFRTAASYGYTF
cdr3_nt: TGTGCCAGCAGTTATTTCAGGACAGCCGCTAGCTATGGCTACACCTTC

v_call: TRBV5-1
clone_size: once
j_call: TRBJ2-1
d_call: .
cdr3_aa: CASSYRDEQFF
cdr3_nt: TGCGCCAGCAGCTACAGAGATGAGCAGTTCTTC

v_call: TRBV7-9
clone_size: .
j_call: TRBJ2-2
d_call: TRBD1
cdr3_aa: CASSPQGTANTGELFF
cdr3_nt: TGTGCCAGCAGCCCACAGGGGACGGCGAACACCGGGGAGCTGTTTTTT

v_call: TRBV28
clone_size: once
j_call: TRBJ1-5
d_call: .
cdr3_aa: CASSSQGVGPGNQPQHF
cdr3_nt: .

v_call: TRBV28
clone_size: .
j_call: TRBJ1-2
d_call: TRBD1
cdr3_aa: CASSATGTANYGYTF
cdr3_nt: TGTGCCAGCAGTGCTACAGGGACAGCTAACTATGGCTACACCTTC

v_call: TRBV29-1
clone_size: .
j_call: TRBJ2-5
d_call: TRBD2
cdr3_aa: CSVERVSGRRETQYF
cdr3_nt: TGCAGCGTTGAGAGGGTTAGCGGGAGACGTGAGACCCAGTACTTC

v_call: TRBV4-3
clone_size: .
j_call: TRBJ1-4
d_call: .
cdr3_aa: CASSQRRAEAYEKLFF
cdr3_nt: TGCGCCAGCAGCCAACGGAGGGCCGAGGCCTATGAAAAACTGTTTTTT

v_call: TRBV18
clone_size: .
j_call: TRBJ2-7
d_call: TRBD2
cdr3_aa: CASSPVPGLAGGSKNEQYF
cdr3_nt: TGTGCCAGCTCACCAGTGCCGGGACTAGCGGGAGGAAGTAAGAACGAGCAGTACTTC

v_call: TRBV6-6
clone_size: .
j_call: TRBJ1-2
d_call: .
cdr3_aa: CASSYGQYGYTF
cdr3_nt: TGTGCCAGCAGTTATGGTCAGTATGGCTACACCTTC

v_call: TRBV7-8
clone_size: once
j_call: TRBJ2-5
d_call: .
cdr3_aa: CASSLAPRGLPLQETQYF
cdr3_nt: TGTGCCAGCAGCTTGGCACCCCGCGGGCTGCCACTTCAAGAGACCCAGTACTTC

v_call: TRBV28
clone_size: .
j_call: TRBJ1-5
d_call: TRBD1
cdr3_aa: CASSSGTGGPQHF
cdr3_nt: TGTGCCAGCAGTTCCGGGACAGGGGGGCCCCAGCATTTT

v_call: TRBV11-3
clone_size: once
j_call: TRBJ2-5
d_call: TRBD1
cdr3_aa: CASSHDREGQETQYF
cdr3_nt: TGTGCCAGCAGCCACGACAGGGAAGGTCAAGAGACCCAGTACTTC

v_call: TRBV12-5
clone_size: .
j_call: TRBJ2-1
d_call: .
cdr3_aa: CASGNSVSEQFF
cdr3_nt: TGTGCTAGTGGTAATAGCGTGAGCGAGCAGTTCTTC

v_call: TRBV28
clone_size: .
j_call: TRBJ1-3
d_call: TRBD1
cdr3_aa: CASSFSRGQGLKILYF
cdr3_nt: TGTGCCAGCAGTTTTTCCCGAGGACAGGGTCTTAAAATCCTATATTTT

v_call: TRBV19
clone_size: .
j_call: TRBJ1-2
d_call: .
cdr3_aa: CASTGYRVEAYGYTF
cdr3_nt: TGTGCCAGTACCGGTTACAGGGTAGAGGCCTATGGCTACACCTTC

v_call: TRBV5-6
clone_size: .
j_call: TRBJ1-3
d_call: TRBD1
cdr3_aa: CASRTGSGNTIYF
cdr3_nt: TGTGCCAGCCGGACAGGGTCTGGAAACACCATATATTTT

v_call: TRBV18
clone_size: .
j_call: TRBJ1-4
d_call: .
cdr3_aa: CASSPSWATNEKLFF
cdr3_nt: TGTGCCAGCTCACCGTCGTGGGCAACTAATGAAAAACTGTTTTTT

v_call: TRBV5-4
clone_size: .
j_call: TRBJ2-7
d_call: .
cdr3_aa: CASSLVVEQYF
cdr3_nt: TGTGCCAGCAGCTTGGTGGTCGAGCAGTACTTC

v_call: TRBV28
clone_size: .
j_call: TRBJ1-4
d_call: .
cdr3_aa: CASSLGGLNEKLFF
cdr3_nt: TGTGCCAGCAGTTTGGGAGGCCTTAATGAAAAACTGTTTTTT

v_call: TRBV6-7
clone_size: once
j_call: TRBJ2-7
d_call: TRBD1
cdr3_aa: CASSRNYPLQGYEQYF
cdr3_nt: TGTGCCAGCAGTAGAAATTACCCACTACAGGGGTACGAGCAGTACTTC

v_call: TRBV7-2
clone_size: .
j_call: TRBJ2-1
d_call: TRBD2
cdr3_aa: CASSSVSSGKVYNEQFF
cdr3_nt: TGTGCCAGCAGCTCTGTGTCTAGCGGGAAAGTCTACAATGAGCAGTTCTTC

v_call: TRBV7-2
clone_size: .
j_call: TRBJ2-5
d_call: .
cdr3_aa: CASSLGAAPETQYF
cdr3_nt: TGTGCCAGCAGCTTAGGAGCGGCCCCAGAGACCCAGTACTTC

v_call: TRBV25-1
clone_size: .
j_call: TRBJ1-1
d_call: TRBD1
cdr3_aa: CASGAGTVNTEAFF
cdr3_nt: TGTGCCAGTGGGGCCGGGACAGTGAACACTGAAGCTTTCTTT

v_call: TRBV2
clone_size: .
j_call: TRBJ1-1
d_call: .
cdr3_aa: CASRVQGISEAFF
cdr3_nt: TGTGCCAGCAGAGTACAGGGTATCTCTGAAGCTTTCTTT

v_call: TRBV14
clone_size: .
j_call: TRBJ2-7
d_call: TRBD1
cdr3_aa: CASSLGQGVAYEQYF
cdr3_nt: TGTGCCAGCAGCCTGGGACAGGGGGTAGCCTACGAGCAGTACTTC

v_call: TRBV29-1
clone_size: .
j_call: TRBJ2-3
d_call: .
cdr3_aa: CSIRDGTSTDTQYF
cdr3_nt: TGCAGCATTAGGGACGGAACTAGCACAGATACGCAGTATTTT

v_call: TRBV10-3
clone_size: .
j_call: TRBJ2-4
d_call: TRBD2
cdr3_aa: CAISTGLAGVLGIQYF
cdr3_nt: TGTGCCATCAGTACGGGACTAGCGGGAGTCTTGGGCATTCAGTACTTC

v_call: TRBV19
clone_size: .
j_call: TRBJ2-6
d_call: TRBD2
cdr3_aa: CATQRARGRATPSGANVLTF
cdr3_nt: TGTGCCACCCAACGGGCCCGCGGGAGGGCCACCCCCTCTGGGGCCAACGTCCTGACTTTC

v_call: TRBV7-2
clone_size: .
j_call: TRBJ1-1
d_call: .
cdr3_aa: CASSLRGSGTEAFF
cdr3_nt: TGTGCCAGCAGCTTAAGAGGGAGTGGCACTGAAGCTTTCTTT

v_call: TRBV19
clone_size: .
j_call: TRBJ1-5
d_call: .
cdr3_aa: CASSMVVSNQPQHF
cdr3_nt: TGTGCCAGTAGTATGGTGGTTAGCAATCAGCCCCAGCATTTT

v_call: TRBV28
clone_size: .
j_call: TRBJ1-2
d_call: .
cdr3_aa: CASRRGSYYGYTF
cdr3_nt: TGTGCCAGCAGAAGGGGGTCCTACTATGGCTACACCTTC

v_call: TRBV7-2
clone_size: .
j_call: TRBJ2-1
d_call: TRBD2
cdr3_aa: CASSLVASGNEQFF
cdr3_nt: TGTGCCAGCAGCTTAGTGGCTAGCGGAAATGAGCAGTTCTTC

v_call: TRBV28
clone_size: .
j_call: TRBJ2-2
d_call: TRBD1
cdr3_aa: CASSRRTGHTGELFF
cdr3_nt: TGTGCCAGCAGTCGCCGGACAGGCCATACCGGGGAGCTGTTTTTT

v_call: TRBV6-6
clone_size: .
j_call: TRBJ2-3
d_call: .
cdr3_aa: CASRQTTDTQYF
cdr3_nt: TGTGCCAGCAGACAGACCACAGATACGCAGTATTTT